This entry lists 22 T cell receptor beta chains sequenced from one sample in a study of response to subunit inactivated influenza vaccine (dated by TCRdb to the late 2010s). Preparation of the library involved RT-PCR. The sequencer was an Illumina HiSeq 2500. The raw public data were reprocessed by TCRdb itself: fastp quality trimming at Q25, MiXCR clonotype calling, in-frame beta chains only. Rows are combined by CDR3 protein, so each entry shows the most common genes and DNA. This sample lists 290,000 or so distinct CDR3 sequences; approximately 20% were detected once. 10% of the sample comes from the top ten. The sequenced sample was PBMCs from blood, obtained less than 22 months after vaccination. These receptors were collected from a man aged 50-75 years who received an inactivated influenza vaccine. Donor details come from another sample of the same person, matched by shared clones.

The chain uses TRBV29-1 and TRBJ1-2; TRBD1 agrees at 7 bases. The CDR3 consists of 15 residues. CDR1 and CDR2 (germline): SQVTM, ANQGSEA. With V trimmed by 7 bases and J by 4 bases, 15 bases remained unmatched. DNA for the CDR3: TGCAGCGCCCGACCCGCAATGACAGGGAGCTATGGCTACACCTTC. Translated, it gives CSARPAMTGSYGYTF.

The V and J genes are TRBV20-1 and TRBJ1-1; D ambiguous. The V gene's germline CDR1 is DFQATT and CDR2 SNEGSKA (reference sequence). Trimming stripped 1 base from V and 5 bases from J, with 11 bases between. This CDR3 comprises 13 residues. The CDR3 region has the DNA TGCAGTGCTAGAGGCCCCGGGAGTACTGAAGCTTTCTTT. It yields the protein CSARGPGSTEAFF.

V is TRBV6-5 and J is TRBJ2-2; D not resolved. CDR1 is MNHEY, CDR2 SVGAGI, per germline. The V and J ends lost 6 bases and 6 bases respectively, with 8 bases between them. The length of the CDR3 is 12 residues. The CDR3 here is CASRNEAGELFF. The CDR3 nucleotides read TGTGCCAGCAGGAACGAGGCCGGGGAGCTGTTTTTT.

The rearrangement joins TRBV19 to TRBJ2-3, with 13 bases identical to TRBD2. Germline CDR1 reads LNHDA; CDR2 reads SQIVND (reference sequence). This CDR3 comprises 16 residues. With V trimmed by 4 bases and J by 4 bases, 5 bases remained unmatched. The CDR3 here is CASSSGLAGASDTQYF. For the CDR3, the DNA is TGTGCCAGTAGTAGCGGACTAGCGGGAGCGTCAGATACGCAGTATTTT.

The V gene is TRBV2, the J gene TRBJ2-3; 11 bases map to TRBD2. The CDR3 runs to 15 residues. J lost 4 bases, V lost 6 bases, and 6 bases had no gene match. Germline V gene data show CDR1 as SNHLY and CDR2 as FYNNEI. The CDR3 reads CASRLLAGVSDTQYF. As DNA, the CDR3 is TGTGCCAGCAGGCTACTAGCGGGAGTTTCAGATACGCAGTATTTT.

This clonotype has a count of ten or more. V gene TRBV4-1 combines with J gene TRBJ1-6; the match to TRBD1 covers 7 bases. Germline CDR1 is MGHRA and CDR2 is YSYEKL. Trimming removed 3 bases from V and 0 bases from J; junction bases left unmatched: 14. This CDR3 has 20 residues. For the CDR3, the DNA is TGCGCCAGCAGCCAGGACAAGACAGGGTTAAGGAGCTCCTATAATTCACCCCTCCACTTT. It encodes CASSQDKTGLRSSYNSPLHF.

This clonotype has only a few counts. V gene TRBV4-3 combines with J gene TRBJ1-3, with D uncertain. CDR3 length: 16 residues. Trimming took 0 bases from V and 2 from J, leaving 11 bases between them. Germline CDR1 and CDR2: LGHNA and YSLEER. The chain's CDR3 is CASSQDRIIAGNTIYF. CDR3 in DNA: TGCGCCAGCAGCCAAGATAGGATTATCGCTGGAAACACCATATATTTT.

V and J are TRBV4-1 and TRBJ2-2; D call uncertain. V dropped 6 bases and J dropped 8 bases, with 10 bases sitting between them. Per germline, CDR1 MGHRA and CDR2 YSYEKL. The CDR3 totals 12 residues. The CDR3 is CASRQNSGELFF. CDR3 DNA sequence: TGCGCCAGCAGACAAAATTCGGGGGAGCTGTTTTTT.

The CDR3 region has the DNA TGTGCCAGCAGCTTAGCCGGGACAGGGCTTTCACCCCTCCACTTT. Translated, it gives CASSLAGTGLSPLHF. This chain links TRBV7-9 with TRBJ1-6, with 9 bases lining up with TRBD1. The germline gives CDR1 SEHNR, CDR2 FQNEAQ (reference sequence). This CDR3 is built from 15 residues. V lost 0 bases to trimming and J lost 9 bases; unmatched junction nucleotides: 3.

DNA for the CDR3: TGCGCCAGCATACCGGGACAGGGCACAGATACGCAGTATTTT. Translating gives CASIPGQGTDTQYF. The chain recombines TRBV5-1 with TRBJ2-3, with TRBD1 identical over 8 bases. This CDR3 spans 14 amino acids. From germline, CDR1 is SGHRS and CDR2 YFSETQ. Trimming removed 6 bases from V and 1 base from J; junction bases left unmatched: 4.

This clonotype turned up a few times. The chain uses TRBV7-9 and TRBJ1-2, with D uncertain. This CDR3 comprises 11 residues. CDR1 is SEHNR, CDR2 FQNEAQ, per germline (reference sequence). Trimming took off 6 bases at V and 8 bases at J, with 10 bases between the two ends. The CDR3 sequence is CASSSGEGYTF. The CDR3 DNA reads TGTGCCAGCAGTTCAGGAGAAGGCTACACCTTC.

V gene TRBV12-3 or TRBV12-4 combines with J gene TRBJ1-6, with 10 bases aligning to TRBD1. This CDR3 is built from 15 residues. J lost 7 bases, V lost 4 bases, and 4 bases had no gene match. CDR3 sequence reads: CASSWDRGDNSPLHF. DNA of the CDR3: TGTGCCAGCAGTTGGGACAGGGGCGACAATTCACCCCTCCACTTT.

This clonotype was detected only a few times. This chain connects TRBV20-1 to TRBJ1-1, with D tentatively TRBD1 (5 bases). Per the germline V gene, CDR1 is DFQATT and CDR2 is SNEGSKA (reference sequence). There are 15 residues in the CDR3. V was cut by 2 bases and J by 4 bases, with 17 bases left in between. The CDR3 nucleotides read TGCAGTGCTAGACCTTCCGGGAGTAGGGGCACTGAAGCTTTCTTT. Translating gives CSARPSGSRGTEAFF.

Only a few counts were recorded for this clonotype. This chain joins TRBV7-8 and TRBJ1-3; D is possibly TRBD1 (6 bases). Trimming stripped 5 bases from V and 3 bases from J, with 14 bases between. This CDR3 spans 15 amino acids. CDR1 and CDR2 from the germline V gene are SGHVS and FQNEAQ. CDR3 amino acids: CASSPYTGFGNTIYF. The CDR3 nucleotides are TGTGCCAGCAGCCCATACACAGGGTTTGGAAACACCATATATTTT.

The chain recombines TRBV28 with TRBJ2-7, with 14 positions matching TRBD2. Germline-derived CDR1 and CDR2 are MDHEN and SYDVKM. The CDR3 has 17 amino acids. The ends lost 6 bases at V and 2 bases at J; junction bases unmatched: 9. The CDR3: CASRTGTSGSATYEQYF. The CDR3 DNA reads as TGTGCCAGCAGAACAGGGACTAGCGGGAGTGCTACCTACGAGCAGTACTTC.

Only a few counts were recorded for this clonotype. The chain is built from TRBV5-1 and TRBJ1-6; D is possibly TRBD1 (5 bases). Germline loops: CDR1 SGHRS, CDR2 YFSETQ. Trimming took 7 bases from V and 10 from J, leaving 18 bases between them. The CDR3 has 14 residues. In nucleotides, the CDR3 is TGCGCCAGCGCTGTCGGGGGGGGTTTATCACCCCTCCACTTT. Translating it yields CASAVGGGLSPLHF.

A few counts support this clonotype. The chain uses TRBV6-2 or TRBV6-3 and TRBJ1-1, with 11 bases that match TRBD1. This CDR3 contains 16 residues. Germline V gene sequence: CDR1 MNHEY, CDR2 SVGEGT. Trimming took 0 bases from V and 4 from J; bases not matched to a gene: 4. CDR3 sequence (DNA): TGTGCCAGCAGTTACTCGGTCGGACAGGGGGCCACTGAAGCTTTCTTT. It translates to CASSYSVGQGATEAFF.

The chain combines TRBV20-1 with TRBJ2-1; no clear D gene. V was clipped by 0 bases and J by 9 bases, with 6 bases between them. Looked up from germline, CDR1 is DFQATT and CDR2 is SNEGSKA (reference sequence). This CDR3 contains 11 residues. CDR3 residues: CSARDLAEQFF. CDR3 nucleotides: TGCAGTGCTAGAGATTTGGCTGAGCAGTTCTTC.

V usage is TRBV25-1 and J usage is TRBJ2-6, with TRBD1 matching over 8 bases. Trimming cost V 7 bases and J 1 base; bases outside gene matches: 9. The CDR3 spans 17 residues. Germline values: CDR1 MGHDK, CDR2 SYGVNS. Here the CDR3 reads CASNEDRVLSGANVLTF. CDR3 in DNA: TGTGCCAGCAATGAGGACAGGGTACTTTCTGGGGCCAACGTCCTGACTTTC.

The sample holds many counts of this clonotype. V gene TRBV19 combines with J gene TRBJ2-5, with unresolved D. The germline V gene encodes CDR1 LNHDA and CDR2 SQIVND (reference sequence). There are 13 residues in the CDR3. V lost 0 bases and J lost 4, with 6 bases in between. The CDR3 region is CASSIDDGETQYF. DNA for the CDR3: TGTGCCAGTAGTATAGATGATGGAGAGACCCAGTACTTC.

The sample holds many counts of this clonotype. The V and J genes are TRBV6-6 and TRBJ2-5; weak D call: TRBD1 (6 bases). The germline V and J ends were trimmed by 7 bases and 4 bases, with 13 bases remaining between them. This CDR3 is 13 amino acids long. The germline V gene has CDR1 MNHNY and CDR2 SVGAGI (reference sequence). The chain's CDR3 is CASTEPRGETQYF. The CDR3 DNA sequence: TGTGCCAGCACCGAACCCAGGGGAGAGACCCAGTACTTC.

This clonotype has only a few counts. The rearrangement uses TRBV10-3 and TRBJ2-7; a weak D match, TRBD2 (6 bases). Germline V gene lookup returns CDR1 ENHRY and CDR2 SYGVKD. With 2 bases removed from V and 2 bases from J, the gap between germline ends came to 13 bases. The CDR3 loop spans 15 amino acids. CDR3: CAISELARTAYEQYF. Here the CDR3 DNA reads TGTGCCATCAGTGAGCTAGCGCGAACAGCCTACGAGCAGTACTTC.